A single sample gave rise to the 31 T cell receptor beta chains below, sequenced in a study of CD49a tissue-resident CD8 T cells in human skin. Here immunoSEQ multiplex PCR was the method, and the copy in TCRdb shows in-frame clones only, minus some. The profile shows over a thousand clones, more than 60% of them singletons. The sequencing input was CD103- CD8+ T cells sorted from skin dermis. The receptors originated from a human donor in good health.

The chain employs TRBV2 and TRBJ2-2, with 8 bases fitting TRBD1. Trimming took 2 bases from V and 0 from J; bases not matched to a gene: 5. From germline, CDR1 is SNHLY and CDR2 FYNNEI. The CDR3 loop spans 17 amino acids. The CDR3 spells CASSEWGDRTNTGELFF. CDR3 DNA: TGTGCCAGCAGTGAATGGGGGGACAGGACGAACACCGGGGAGCTGTTTTTT.

This chain uses TRBV7-6 with TRBJ2-5; D remains ambiguous. V lost 2 bases, J lost 7 bases, and 8 bases lay in between. The CDR3 spans 12 residues. Germline CDR1 reads SGHVS; CDR2 reads FNYEAQ. CDR3 amino acids: CASSLRSRTQYF. CDR3 DNA sequence: TGTGCCAGCAGCTTACGGTCGAGGACCCAGTACTTC.

The chain is built from TRBV6-5 and TRBJ2-7, with D uncertain. Trimming pared 5 bases from V and 2 bases from J, leaving 13 bases between. The germline CDR1 and CDR2 sequences are MNHEY and SVGAGI. CDR3 length equals 14 residues. CDR3 sequence (DNA): TGTGCCAGCAGTCGCCCTTATGGAGCCTACGAGCAGTACGTC. It translates to CASSRPYGAYEQYV.

This clone has just one count. The chain combines TRBV4-2 with TRBJ1-4, with no clear D. Germline V gene lookup returns CDR1 LGHNA and CDR2 YNFKEQ. V lost 0 bases and J 6 bases, leaving 11 bases between the germline ends. The CDR3 contains 15 residues. DNA of the CDR3: TGTGCCAGCAGCCAAGATCCCGGTTTAGATGAAAAACTGTTTTTT. This encodes CASSQDPGLDEKLFF.

This clone has just a few counts. J is TRBJ2-1 and V is TRBV27, with 8 positions matching TRBD2. V shed 1 base, J shed 10 bases, and the junction held 9 bases outside the gene matches. Germline V gives CDR1 MNHEY, CDR2 SMNVEV (reference sequence). This CDR3 is 15 amino acids long. DNA of the CDR3: TGTGCCAGCAGTTTATATGCGGGAGGTTCGCGGGAGCAGTTCTTC. Translated, it gives CASSLYAGGSREQFF.

This rearrangement joins TRBV7-2 to TRBJ1-2; D is ambiguous. CDR1 is SGHTA, CDR2 FQGNSA, per germline. The CDR3 is made up of 12 amino acids. V gave up 1 base and J gave up 4 bases, with 4 bases separating them. The CDR3 DNA follows: TGTGCCAGCAGCTTAGGAGGCTATGGCTACACCTTC. It codes for CASSLGGYGYTF.

CDR3 region: CASSPDRLAANEKLFF. Here the CDR3 DNA reads TGCGCCAGCTCTCCGGACAGACTAGCGGCTAATGAAAAACTGTTTTTT. The chain is built from TRBV5-1 and TRBJ1-4; D possibly corresponds to TRBD1 (6 bases). Trimming left V 7 bases short and J 3 bases short, with 19 bases between. CDR3 length equals 16 residues. The germline V gene has CDR1 SGHRS and CDR2 YFSETQ. The full variable domain, in which reference TRBV5-1 and TRBJ1-4 provide the parts outside the CDR3, is KAGVTQTPRYLIKTRGQQVTLSCSPISGHRSVSWYQQTPGQGLQFLFEYFSETQRNKGNFPGRFSGRQFSNSRSEMNVSTLELGDSALYLCASSPDRLAANEKLFFGSGTQLSVL.

The rearrangement joins TRBV28 to TRBJ1-5, with D maybe TRBD1 (5 bases). Trimming took off 2 bases at V and 4 bases at J, with 15 bases between the two ends. The CDR3 is 16 residues long. CDR1 and CDR2 (germline): MDHEN, SYDVKM. The chain's CDR3 is CASSLAGGAVNQPQHF. CDR3 sequence (DNA): TGTGCCAGCAGTTTAGCGGGAGGGGCGGTGAATCAGCCCCAGCATTTT.

V is TRBV11-2 and J is TRBJ2-7, with a tentative D call TRBD1 (6 bases). The germline CDR1 and CDR2 sequences are SGHAT and FQNNGV. The CDR3 sequence is 18 residues long. The CDR3 here is CASSSIVGHARNSFGVDV. The DNA of the CDR3 is TGTGCCAGCAGCTCGATAGTGGGACACGCCCGTAATAGTTTTGGTGTGGACGTC.

The rearrangement links TRBV13 to TRBJ2-7; TRBD2 might be the D (6 bases). The CDR3 spans 15 residues. Per the germline V gene, CDR1 is PRHDT and CDR2 is FYEKMQ (reference sequence). V dropped 1 base and J dropped 0 bases, with 10 bases sitting between them. The CDR3 spells CASSLEGTPSYEQYF. The CDR3 nucleotides are TGTGCCAGCAGCTTAGAAGGGACTCCCTCCTACGAGCAGTACTTC.

This clone was counted between two and nine times. The chain uses TRBV2 and TRBJ1-6; 9 bases agree with TRBD1. V shed 4 bases, J shed 13 bases, and the junction held 17 bases outside the gene matches. The CDR3 contains 17 residues. Per the germline V gene, CDR1 is SNHLY and CDR2 is FYNNEI. DNA for the CDR3: TGTGCCAGCAGTGCAGGACAGGGGCCTTACTTTGGGTACCCCCTCCACTTT. Translation gives CASSAGQGPYFGYPLHF.

The rearrangement joins TRBV7-9 to TRBJ2-1; 9 bases are shared with TRBD1. CDR1 and CDR2 from the germline V gene are SEHNR and FQNEAQ (reference sequence). The CDR3 length is 18 residues. The V gene end was trimmed by 5 bases and the J gene end by 4 bases; junction bases not matched to a gene: 15. The CDR3 spells CASSRSHLQGAPYNEQFF. Written as DNA, the CDR3 is TGTGCCAGCAGCCGAAGTCATCTACAGGGGGCGCCTTACAATGAGCAGTTCTTC.

The chain combines TRBV2 with TRBJ2-2; tentatively, D is TRBD2 (7 bases). With 3 bases removed from V and 2 bases from J, the gap between germline ends came to 13 bases. CDR3 length: 16 residues. CDR1 and CDR2 (germline): SNHLY, FYNNEI. The CDR3 nucleotides read TGTGCCAGCAGTGAGGCTCCGGGGGGCAACACCGGGGAGCTGTTTTTT. Its translation is CASSEAPGGNTGELFF. The entire variable domain, with the rest obtained from reference TRBV2 and TRBJ2-2, is as follows: EPEVTQTPSHQVTQMGQEVILRCVPISNHLYFYWYRQILGQKVEFLVSFYNNEISEKSEIFDDQFSVERPDGSNFTLKIRSTKLEDSAMYFCASSEAPGGNTGELFFGEGSRLTVL.

V and J are TRBV10-2 and TRBJ1-1; no clear D. The V gene lost 4 bases and the J gene lost 11 bases, with 17 bases spanning the gap. Germline CDR1 is WSHSY and CDR2 is SAAADI. This CDR3 is 13 amino acids long. In DNA form, the CDR3 reads TGCGCCAGCAGTGGGGCCTTCTTGGGTGAGGCTTTCTTT. It is translated as CASSGAFLGEAFF.

CDR3 DNA sequence: TGCGCCAGCAGCCAAGAAGCCAGGACCGGGGAGCTGTTTTTT. Protein product: CASSQEARTGELFF. The chain carries TRBV4-1 and TRBJ2-2; D gene unclear. The CDR3 is 14 amino acids. Deletions cut 0 bases from V and 5 bases from J, with 7 bases between. Germline-derived CDR1 and CDR2 are MGHRA and YSYEKL.

This rearrangement joins TRBV21-1 to TRBJ1-6; the DNA was not used to check the table's D call, TRBD1. TRBV21-1 is an annotated pseudogene. The CDR3 length is 17 residues. The CDR3: CASSKVWDKGRDSPLHF. DNA of the CDR3: TGTGCCAGCAGCAAAGTATGGGACAAGGGAAGGGATTCACCCCTCCACTTT.

The J gene is TRBJ2-2, the V gene TRBV28; D possibly corresponds to TRBD1 (5 bases). V shed 7 bases and J shed 5 bases, with 17 bases lying between them. Germline CDR1 reads MDHEN; CDR2 reads SYDVKM. The CDR3 is 15 residues long. This CDR3 reads CASTWLGAGTGELFF. CDR3 bases: TGTGCCAGCACCTGGTTAGGGGCAGGTACCGGGGAGCTGTTTTTT.

The J gene is TRBJ1-3, the V gene TRBV5-1; 8 nucleotides line up with TRBD1. The length of the CDR3 is 15 residues. Germline V gene lookup returns CDR1 SGHRS and CDR2 YFSETQ. J gave up 2 bases and V 2 bases, and 3 bases lay outside the gene matches. For the CDR3, the DNA is TGCGCCAGCAGCTTCGGACAGGGCGCTGGAAACACCATATATTTT. This encodes CASSFGQGAGNTIYF.

The chain employs TRBV28 and TRBJ2-3; D perhaps matches TRBD2 (5 bases). Germline V gives CDR1 MDHEN, CDR2 SYDVKM. V was trimmed by 5 bases and J by 2 bases, leaving 17 bases between them. This CDR3 comprises 16 residues. The CDR3 spells CASSPRTVTNTDTQYF. CDR3 sequence (DNA): TGTGCCAGCAGTCCAAGGACTGTAACTAACACAGATACGCAGTATTTT.

The chain has TRBV9 and TRBJ2-3; tentatively, D is TRBD2 (7 bases). The CDR3 extends over 13 amino acids. V was trimmed by 4 bases and J by 4 bases, leaving 10 bases between them. The V gene's germline CDR1 is SGDLS and CDR2 YYNGEE. The CDR3 loop is CASSRGGADTQYF. The CDR3 DNA is TGTGCCAGCAGCCGAGGGGGGGCAGATACGCAGTATTTT.

This chain links TRBV10-2 with TRBJ1-2, with 9 bases fitting TRBD1. Losses at the gene ends were 7 bases for V and 0 bases for J; bases not matched to a gene: 3. From germline, CDR1 is WSHSY and CDR2 SAAADI. The CDR3 runs 14 residues. The CDR3 DNA reads TGCGCCAGCACCCGGGACAGGGCTAACTATGGCTACACCTTC. Its protein is CASTRDRANYGYTF.

The genes are TRBV28 and TRBJ1-1; 7 bases agree with TRBD1. Germline-derived CDR1 and CDR2 are MDHEN and SYDVKM. The V gene end was trimmed by 6 bases and the J gene end by 5 bases; junction bases not matched to a gene: 6. This CDR3 is 13 amino acids long. CDR3 protein: CASSYYRGTEAFF. CDR3 coding DNA: TGTGCCAGCAGCTACTACAGGGGTACTGAAGCTTTCTTT.

This clone was seen only a few times. V gene TRBV7-8 combines with J gene TRBJ2-3; 9 bases fit TRBD2. The V and J ends lost 5 bases and 8 bases, in that order; junction bases with no gene match: 11. The CDR3 is 15 residues long. Germline V gives CDR1 SGHVS, CDR2 FQNEAQ. The CDR3 is CASSTVAGVGRTQYF. CDR3 nucleotide sequence: TGTGCCAGCAGCACCGTAGCGGGGGTGGGTCGTACGCAGTATTTT.

This clone was detected a few times. The chain couples TRBV5-1 to TRBJ1-2, with 9 bases aligning to TRBD1. The germline V gene has CDR1 SGHRS and CDR2 YFSETQ. The CDR3 is 15 residues long. V trimming: 4 bases; J trimming: 4 bases; junction bases outside the gene matches: 8. CDR3 coding DNA: TGCGCCAGCAGCGTGGGAACAGGGGGCGCCTATGGCTACACCTTC. Protein: CASSVGTGGAYGYTF.

This clone was seen more than once but under ten times. The genes are TRBV4-2 and TRBJ1-5; perhaps TRBD1 as D (5 bases). Trimming removed 5 bases from V and 6 bases from J, with 11 bases in between. This CDR3 is built from 13 residues. Germline-derived CDR1 and CDR2 are LGHNA and YNFKEQ. CDR3 nucleotides: TGTGCCAGCAGCTTATGGGGCACTCAGCCCCAGCATTTT. Amino acid sequence: CASSLWGTQPQHF.

This chain connects TRBV28 to TRBJ2-3; possibly TRBD2 for D (5 bases). CDR3 length: 21 amino acids. V was pared by 3 bases and J by 1 base, with 29 bases between. Germline V gene data show CDR1 as MDHEN and CDR2 as SYDVKM. This CDR3 is CASSFHLSVYAGSLRTDTQYF. In DNA form, the CDR3 reads TGTGCCAGCAGTTTTCACCTGAGTGTTTACGCGGGCTCTTTGCGCACAGATACGCAGTATTTT.

The J gene is TRBJ1-5, the V gene TRBV30, with D perhaps TRBD1 (6 bases). The germline V gene encodes CDR1 GTSNPN and CDR2 SVGIG (reference sequence). The V and J ends lost 6 bases and 3 bases respectively, with 9 bases between them. The CDR3 length is 12 residues. The CDR3 nucleotides are TGTGCCTGTGGACAGTCCAATCAGCCCCAGCATTTT. The encoded protein is CACGQSNQPQHF.

This clone was counted once. The chain couples TRBV7-9 to TRBJ2-7, with unresolved D. The CDR3 runs 14 residues. The V and J ends lost 5 bases and 2 bases respectively, with 13 bases between them. CDR1 is SEHNR, CDR2 FQNEAQ, per germline (reference sequence). The CDR3, as DNA: TGTGCCAGCAGCCAGACATCCCAGCCCTACGAGCAGTACTTC. Protein: CASSQTSQPYEQYF.

J is TRBJ2-3 and V is TRBV30; maybe TRBD1 (5 bases). The CDR3 consists of 15 residues. CDR1 and CDR2 from the germline V gene are GTSNPN and SVGIG (reference sequence). With 2 bases removed from V and 1 base from J, the gap between germline ends came to 13 bases. The CDR3 reads CAWSPPDSRTDTQYF. CDR3 DNA sequence: TGTGCCTGGAGTCCCCCCGACAGCCGCACAGATACGCAGTATTTT.

With respect to this clone: One end of the junction does not line up with germline, which may come from a read error. The J gene is TRBJ1-1, the V gene TRBV28; the match to TRBD1 covers 7 bases. Per germline, CDR1 MDHEN and CDR2 SYDVKM. The CDR3 is 11 residues long. The CDR3 loop is CAGRGGTEAFF. CDR3 bases: TGTGCCGGCAGGGGGGGCACTGAAGCTTTCTTT.

This rearrangement joins TRBV27 to TRBJ2-2; D possibly corresponds to TRBD1 (6 bases). This CDR3 comprises 17 residues. V was pared by 4 bases and J by 7 bases, with 22 bases between. Germline assignment: CDR1 MNHEY and CDR2 SMNVEV (reference sequence). The CDR3: CASSSLPGQFMDGELFF. CDR3 bases: TGTGCCAGCAGTTCTCTCCCTGGACAGTTTATGGACGGGGAGCTGTTTTTT.